The rows below give T cell receptor beta chains drawn from one sample of a study of OX40 agonist ivuxolimab in advanced cancers. Data came from immunoSEQ multiplex PCR; TCRdb stores just in-frame clones and leaves some out. In the table there are roughly 18,000 clones, around 86% of which are singletons. Material: CD4+ or CD8+ T cells sorted from blood, obtained in a trial of the OX40 agonist ivuxolimab. The origin of the receptors is an adult with an advanced solid tumor such as melanoma, head and neck, liver or kidney cancer. Both conserved end residues are part of each CDR3. A D gene is named only where the DNA matches it firmly. Rows may omit the clone size; those that give it use once, few, many or a size class.

clone_size j_call v_call d_call cdr3_aa cdr3_nt
NA TRBJ1-5 TRBV28 TRBD1 CASSPTGLNNQPQHF TGTGCCAGCAGTCCGACAGGGCTCAACAATCAGCCCCAGCATTTT
NA TRBJ2-5 TRBV7-9 NA CASSPTDSYQETQYF TGTGCCAGCAGCCCGACGGACTCGTACCAAGAGACCCAGTACTTC
NA TRBJ2-4 TRBV2 TRBD1 CASSEGQNIQYF TGTGCCAGCAGTGAGGGACAGAACATTCAGTACTTC
NA TRBJ2-7 TRBV4-1 TRBD2 CARSRWNGTSGAWSPYEQYF TGCGCCAGGTCTCGATGGAACGGGACTAGCGGGGCTTGGTCCCCCTACGAGCAGTACTTC
NA TRBJ1-1 TRBV7-9 TRBD1 CASSLEISGTGDTEAFF TGTGCCAGCAGCTTAGAGATAAGCGGGACAGGGGATACTGAAGCTTTCTTT
NA TRBJ2-1 TRBV9 TRBD2 CASSIPGLAGRNEQFF TGTGCCAGCAGCATTCCGGGACTAGCGGGCCGCAATGAGCAGTTCTTC
NA TRBJ2-7 TRBV28 TRBD1 CASREGQGFSYEQYF TGTGCCAGCAGAGAGGGACAGGGCTTTTCCTACGAGCAGTACTTC
NA TRBJ2-7 TRBV28 TRBD1 CASNKQGWLYEQYF TGTGCCAGCAACAAACAGGGGTGGCTCTACGAGCAGTACTTC
NA TRBJ2-7 TRBV27 NA CASSLSGSPYEQYF TGTGCCAGCAGTTTATCGGGATCCCCCTACGAGCAGTACTTC
NA TRBJ1-2 TRBV30 NA CAWSVGTFYGYTF TGTGCCTGGAGTGTCGGGACTTTTTATGGCTACACCTTC
NA TRBJ2-5 TRBV6-5 NA CASSYRGHQETQYF TGTGCCAGCAGTTACAGGGGCCATCAAGAGACCCAGTACTTC
NA TRBJ1-1 TRBV9 NA CASSGRSSGTEAFF TGTGCCAGCAGCGGTAGAAGTTCGGGAACTGAAGCTTTCTTT
few TRBJ2-1 TRBV27 TRBD2 CASSPHSGSSYNEQFF TGTGCCAGCAGCCCCCATAGCGGGAGTTCCTACAATGAGCAGTTCTTC
NA TRBJ2-4 TRBV4-1 NA CASSQLAKNIQYF TGCGCCAGCAGCCAGCTAGCCAAAAACATTCAGTACTTC
NA TRBJ1-1 TRBV29-1 NA CSVVGGSKTEAFF TGCAGCGTTGTCGGGGGATCGAAGACTGAAGCTTTCTTT
NA TRBJ2-7 TRBV7-8 TRBD1 CASSLGGGNYEQYF TGTGCCAGCAGCTTAGGAGGGGGCAACTACGAGCAGTACTTC
NA TRBJ2-1 TRBV5-6 TRBD2 CASSFGTSVYNEQFF TGTGCCAGCAGCTTCGGGACTAGCGTGTACAATGAGCAGTTCTTC
NA TRBJ2-2 TRBV7-3 TRBD2 CASSLMVSGSTGELFF TGTGCCAGCAGCTTAATGGTTAGCGGGAGCACCGGGGAGCTGTTTTTT
few TRBJ1-1 TRBV7-9 TRBD1 CASSWTGVNTEAFF TGTGCCAGCAGCTGGACAGGTGTGAACACTGAAGCTTTCTTT
once TRBJ1-1 TRBV28 NA CASTPREKLLTFF TGTGCCAGCACCCCCAGGGAGAAGCTTTTAACTTTCTTT
NA TRBJ2-3 TRBV4-2 NA CASSQESAADTQYF TGTGCCAGCAGCCAAGAATCCGCCGCAGATACGCAGTATTTT
NA TRBJ2-4 TRBV5-6 NA CASSLGYLAKNIQYF TGTGCCAGCAGCTTGGGGTATCTAGCCAAAAACATTCAGTACTTC
NA TRBJ2-3 TRBV5-4 NA CASSVRSDTQYF TGTGCCAGCAGCGTACGATCAGATACGCAGTATTTT
NA TRBJ1-1 TRBV29-1 NA CSAQTQGREAFF TGCAGCGCTCAAACCCAGGGCAGGGAAGCTTTCTTT
NA TRBJ1-5 TRBV30 TRBD1 CAWSVQGAQPQHF TGTGCCTGGAGTGTGCAGGGGGCACAGCCCCAGCATTTT
NA TRBJ1-1 TRBV28 NA CASSLDPRGNRVAEAFF TGTGCCAGCAGTTTAGATCCGCGGGGGAATAGGGTGGCTGAAGCTTTCTTT
NA TRBJ2-7 TRBV9 NA CASSPHGGTYEQYF TGTGCCAGCAGCCCCCACGGGGGCACCTACGAGCAGTACTTC
once TRBJ2-7 TRBV11-3 TRBD2 CASSFASGSNYEQYF TGTGCCAGCAGCTTCGCTAGCGGGAGCAATTACGAGCAGTACTTC
NA TRBJ1-1 TRBV9 NA CASSVEGVGTEAFF TGTGCCAGCAGCGTAGAGGGGGTGGGTACTGAAGCTTTCTTT
NA TRBJ1-2 TRBV5-1 NA CASSFDIRGYGYTF TGCGCCAGCAGCTTTGACATTCGTGGCTATGGCTACACCTTC
NA TRBJ1-1 TRBV7-9 TRBD1 CASSLGQGNTEAFF TGTGCCAGCAGCTTAGGACAGGGGAACACTGAAGCTTTCTTT
few TRBJ2-3 TRBV18 TRBD1 CASSPYLTGSRMTDTQYF TGTGCCAGCTCACCCTACCTGACAGGGTCGAGGATGACAGATACGCAGTATTTT
NA TRBJ1-4 TRBV19 NA CASSPYRDESEKLFF TGTGCCAGTAGTCCCTACAGGGATGAAAGTGAAAAACTGTTTTTT
NA TRBJ1-2 TRBV4-2 NA CASSQEGNRNYGYTF TGTGCCAGCAGCCAAGAGGGTAACAGGAACTATGGCTACACCTTC
NA TRBJ1-5 TRBV2 TRBD1 CASSLGQVISSNQPQHF TGTGCCAGCAGCTTGGGACAGGTCATCTCAAGCAATCAGCCCCAGCATTTT
once TRBJ1-4 TRBV6-5 NA CASSSPYGGAELFF TGTGCCAGCAGTTCCCCTTACGGAGGTGCAGAACTGTTTTTT
NA TRBJ2-5 TRBV5-8 NA CASSPADAGSVTQYF TGTGCCAGCAGCCCGGCGGATGCGGGAAGTGTGACCCAGTACTTC
NA TRBJ2-7 TRBV4-3 NA CASSQDRGHEQYF TGCGCCAGCAGCCAAGACAGGGGCCACGAGCAGTACTTC
NA TRBJ1-2 TRBV7-9 NA CASRGGKPYGYTF TGTGCCAGCAGGGGAGGAAAGCCCTATGGCTACACCTTC
NA TRBJ1-6 TRBV7-9 TRBD1 CASSPRTGGNNSPLHF TGTGCCAGCAGCCCCCGGACAGGGGGAAATAATTCACCCCTCCACTTT
NA TRBJ2-7 TRBV7-6 NA CASSTRDTGSYEQYF TGTGCCAGCAGCACCCGGGACACCGGCTCCTACGAGCAGTACTTC
NA TRBJ2-7 TRBV7-2 TRBD2 CASTLTSGAYEQYF TGTGCCAGCACCCTGACTAGCGGGGCCTACGAGCAGTACTTC
NA TRBJ2-2 TRBV19 TRBD2 CASDKGTSGDFTGELFF TGTGCCAGTGACAAAGGGACTAGCGGGGATTTCACCGGGGAGCTGTTTTTT
few TRBJ2-1 TRBV9 TRBD2 CASSPTGLAGINEQFF TGTGCCAGCAGCCCTACGGGACTAGCGGGAATCAATGAGCAGTTCTTC
NA TRBJ1-4 TRBV7-8 NA CASVPGGPNEKLFF TGTGCCAGCGTCCCGGGAGGGCCTAATGAAAAACTGTTTTTT
NA TRBJ1-1 TRBV27 NA CASSLSAVPTEAFF TGTGCCAGCAGTTTATCCGCGGTACCCACTGAAGCTTTCTTT
once TRBJ2-5 TRBV11-2 TRBD2 CASSLGKGRGIGETQYF TGTGCCAGCAGCTTGGGCAAGGGGAGGGGAATAGGAGAGACCCAGTACTTC
NA TRBJ2-5 TRBV29-1 NA CSVAGNGISETQYF TGCAGCGTTGCAGGAAACGGGATATCGGAGACCCAGTACTTC
NA TRBJ2-3 TRBV10-3 NA CAISAGADTQYF TGTGCCATCAGTGCGGGGGCAGATACGCAGTATTTT
NA TRBJ1-4 TRBV7-2 NA CASSPAPLGQEKLFF TGTGCCAGCAGCCCCGCCCCCTTGGGACAAGAAAAACTGTTTTTT
NA TRBJ2-1 TRBV27 TRBD2 CASSLYGTSGRVPDNEQFF TGTGCCAGCAGTTTATATGGGACTAGCGGGAGAGTACCGGATAATGAGCAGTTCTTC
NA TRBJ2-2 TRBV4-1 TRBD2 CASSDRAGSNTGELFF TGCGCCAGCAGCGATCGAGCGGGAAGTAACACCGGGGAGCTGTTTTTT
NA TRBJ2-7 TRBV7-8 TRBD1 CASSYGTGRQYEQYF TGTGCCAGCAGCTACGGGACAGGGCGGCAGTACGAGCAGTACTTC
NA TRBJ2-2 TRBV27 TRBD2 CASSSIGTSGSGELFF TGTGCCAGCAGTTCCATTGGGACTAGCGGGAGTGGGGAGCTGTTTTTT